This is a list of T cell receptor beta chains from one sample in a study of blood T cell repertoires in COVID-19. Using immunoSEQ multiplex PCR, the repertoire was profiled, and TCRdb retains in-frame clones only, with some absent. This sample yields around 300,000 clones, of which more than 75% are seen a single time; under 3% belongs to the top ten. What was sequenced was PBMCs or T cells enriched from blood (not recorded which). The source is a woman between 18 and 29 years old who had recovered from COVID-19. Each CDR3 is given with its conserved first and last residue. The size entry is marked missing in some rows and otherwise reads once, few, many or a size class.

v_call | clone_size | cdr3_aa
TRBV7-9 | few | CASSWTGFTDTQYF
TRBV7-2 | - | CASSRGGESYEQYF
TRBV11-3 | few | CASSLRVGGQETQYF
TRBV13 | - | CASSLESGAGANVLTF
TRBV5-1 | - | CASSLGPSGRGNTGELFF
TRBV10-3 | once | CAISETGANSSPLHF
TRBV4-1 | - | CASSLGHGSDTQYF
TRBV10-3 | - | CAISELVAGDNYNEQFF
TRBV30 | - | CAWRSRTGAYGYTF
TRBV29-1 | - | CSVEESLAGGLFSTDTQYF
TRBV7-2 | - | CASSLAGTDSYEQYF
TRBV18 | few | CASSPVPGQGGFVYSPLHF
TRBV24-1 | - | CATSDSRRGNEQFF
TRBV7-9 | - | CASSLRTTGIGETQYF
TRBV5-1 | - | CASGWREPHNEQFF
TRBV25-1 | once | CASSAPDGDSYGYTF
TRBV7-3 | - | CASSLIPANTGELFF
TRBV7-9 | - | CASSLGDRLEAFF
TRBV4-1 | - | CASSQDEGARTEAFF
TRBV5-1 | - | CASSLGTGSGYTF
TRBV7-9 | - | CASSPSGTTHNEQFF
TRBV28 | - | CASSPRGGGPLSEQYF
TRBV4-1 | - | CASSQPTGGGSNNEQFF
TRBV29-1 | once | CSVGGGSNYNEQFF
TRBV18 | - | CASSPRFRLAGGYTGELFF
TRBV12-3/TRBV12-4 | - | CASSGTLDRVPFF
TRBV7-2 | - | CASSLATTQGYEQYF
TRBV4-2 | - | CASSQDKWSDGIEKLFF
TRBV18 | - | CASSQDRGQGEQYF
TRBV15 | - | CATSRAHTSGRALSGANVLTF
TRBV28 | - | CASSFPRLRAKNIQYF
TRBV7-8 | - | CASSSLSGGPYEQYF
TRBV7-2 | - | CASSQRGTPGEQYF
TRBV5-1 | - | CASSSRDSAQETQYF
TRBV29-1 | - | CSVSITGDTEAFF
TRBV7-2 | - | CASSLYSGVYEQYF
TRBV7-2 | - | CASRPTSFDTQYF
TRBV28 | - | CASSLRAGVNEQFF
TRBV7-8 | - | CASSLSGFRLAGHTGELFF
TRBV4-1 | - | CASSQGMSSTREQFF
TRBV28 | - | CASRITGLAGDPGNEQYF
TRBV27 | - | CASSLPGHSTDTQYF
TRBV27 | - | CASSLSRLRTGGTEAFF
TRBV24-1 | - | CATSALDTQYF
TRBV7-8 | - | CASSLLAGGPDRELFF
TRBV25-1 | many | CASSELAFTDTQYF
TRBV19 | few | CASSTDGQHPYGYTF
TRBV10-3 | - | CASGQGAGDTQYF
TRBV30 | few | CAWSVLAGIDSPLHF
TRBV9 | - | CASSAGQGRGSGNTIYF
TRBV10-3 | - | CAIKDGLANTGELFF
TRBV29-1 | - | CSVATGVFGYTF
TRBV5-1 | - | CASSFWDRENREQYF